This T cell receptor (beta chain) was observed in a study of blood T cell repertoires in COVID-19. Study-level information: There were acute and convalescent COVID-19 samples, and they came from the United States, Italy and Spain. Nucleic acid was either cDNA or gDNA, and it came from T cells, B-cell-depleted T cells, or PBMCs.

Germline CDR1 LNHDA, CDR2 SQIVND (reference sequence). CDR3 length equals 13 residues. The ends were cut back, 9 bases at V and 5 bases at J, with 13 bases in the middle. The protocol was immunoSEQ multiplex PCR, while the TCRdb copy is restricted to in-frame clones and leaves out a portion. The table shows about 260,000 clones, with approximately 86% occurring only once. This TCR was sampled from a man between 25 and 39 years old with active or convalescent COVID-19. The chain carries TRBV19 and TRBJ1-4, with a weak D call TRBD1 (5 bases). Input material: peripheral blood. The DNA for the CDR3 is TGTGCCAGCCGCGGGGCGCGGAATGAAAAACTGTTTTTT. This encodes CASRGARNEKLFF.